This TCR beta chain was identified during a study of T cell repertoires in breast cancer (dated by TCRdb to about 2016). In the study overall: The study profiled tumors, lymph nodes and peripheral blood lymphocytes from breast cancer patients, plus peripheral blood from healthy control donors. Most of the approximately 22 patient tumors analyzed for shared TCRs were ER+/PR+. Controls included nine healthy donors of an age range similar to the patients. Sequencing yielded on average around 500,000 sequences per sample and roughly 10 reads per input cell. Given the low mutational burden of breast cancer and the rarity of common mutations in breast cancer, it was reasoned that TCRs shared between breast cancer patients would target shared antigens. After being minced and digested with Liberase and DNase, tumors and tumor-involved lymph nodes were passed through 70-um and 40-um filters. Tumor-free lymph nodes were processed without enzymatic digestion, and Ficoll was used to separate blood samples. The paper as a whole reports these results and caveats: Approximately 18 TCR pairs were shared across seven or more patient tumors and were rarely found in control blood, which suggests possible tumor specificity. Sentinel lymph nodes involved by tumor shared about fourfold more TCRs with matched tumor repertoires than tumor-free nodes did (roughly 8% versus 2%). Shared TCRs were encoded by various nucleotide sequences, which suggests selection and expansion based on antigen. Because transcript abundance and primer differences skewed clone recovery, emulsion RT-PCR was regarded as qualitative rather than quantitative. TRBV7 predominated among the shared TCRs, which could possibly reflect tumor recognition or a mispriming bias from eight TRBV7 primers. Discarding singleton TCRs and sampling only part of each tumor may have missed genuine antitumor clones.

This clonotype was counted a few times. Its specific antigen is unknown. Base qualities are not recorded, but no much larger clone differs from it by a single base. The germline V gene (reference sequence) yields SGHNT for CDR1 and YYREEE for CDR2. The CDR3 numbers 15 residues from cysteine through phenylalanine. Just CDR3 DNA is preserved here, 45 bases in frame from base 1. The V end loses 3 bases and the J end loses 4 bases, and a stretch of 16 bases separates them. The method was emulsion pairing. A second nested PCR with blocking oligos suppressed unpaired genes, then a third nested PCR added Illumina adaptors and barcodes. Between about 4,500 and 260,000 T cells, along with C-region, Stepout and V-region primers, were included in each emulsion RT-PCR master mix. The Micellula Emulsion and Purification Kit was used to generate emulsions, and Qiagen OneStep RT-PCR reagents were used for RT-PCR. Pooled libraries were sequenced with paired-end 2 x 250 reads on an Illumina MiSeq. Under the source paper's analysis protocol: Read pairs were joined in Galaxy and clipped at the engineered overlap into separate alpha and beta files; unclipped reads were discarded. Alpha-beta pairs were assigned with CompleteTCR, a MiTCR-based pipeline that links chains sharing read cluster identifiers using an R script. TCR sequences that were observed only once, about 1-3.1% of the total, were removed as potential sequencing errors. TCRdb passed the public sequencing reads through fastp at Q25 and MiXCR, retaining productive beta sequences. All rows with the same CDR3 protein become a single entry with the most common DNA and genes. TCRdb's processing, not the authors' own work, is the source of the V and J calls. Here the sample has roughly 38,000 distinct CDR3 sequences; under 60% occur a single time. Approximately 60% of the sample belongs to the ten largest clones.

To analyze paired alpha-beta TCRs of CD8+ T cells, the researchers used an expanded emulsion RT-PCR method with primers covering all TCR V genes. CD8+ T cells were isolated with a CD8 positive selection kit and incubated overnight in roughly 9.6 IU/mL IL-2 before emulsion RT-PCR. Specimen: CD8+ T cells. This chain joins TRBV5-4 to TRBJ1-1; the D region possibly corresponds to TRBD1 (5 bases align). The clonotype comes from a pool of human donors with breast cancer or a healthy control (not recorded which). The CDR3 region: CASSSQVMGGTEAFF. The DNA sequence follows: TGTGCCAGCAGCTCCCAGGTGATGGGGGGCACTGAAGCTTTCTTT.